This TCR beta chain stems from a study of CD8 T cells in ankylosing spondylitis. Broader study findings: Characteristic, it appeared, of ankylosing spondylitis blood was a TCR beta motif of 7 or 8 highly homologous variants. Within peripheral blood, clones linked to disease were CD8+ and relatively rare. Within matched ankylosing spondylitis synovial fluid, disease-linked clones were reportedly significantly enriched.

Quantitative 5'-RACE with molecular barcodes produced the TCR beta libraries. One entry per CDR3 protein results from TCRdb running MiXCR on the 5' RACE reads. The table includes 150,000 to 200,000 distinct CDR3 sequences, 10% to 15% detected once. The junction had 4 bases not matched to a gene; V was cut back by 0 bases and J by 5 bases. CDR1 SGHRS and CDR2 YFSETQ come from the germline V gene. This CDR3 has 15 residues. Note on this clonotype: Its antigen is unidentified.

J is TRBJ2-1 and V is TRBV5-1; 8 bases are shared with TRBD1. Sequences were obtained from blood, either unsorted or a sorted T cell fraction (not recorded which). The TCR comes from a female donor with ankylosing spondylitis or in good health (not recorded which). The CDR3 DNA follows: TGCGCCAGCAGCTTGGGAGGACAGGGTGACAATGAGCAGTTCTTC. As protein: CASSLGGQGDNEQFF.